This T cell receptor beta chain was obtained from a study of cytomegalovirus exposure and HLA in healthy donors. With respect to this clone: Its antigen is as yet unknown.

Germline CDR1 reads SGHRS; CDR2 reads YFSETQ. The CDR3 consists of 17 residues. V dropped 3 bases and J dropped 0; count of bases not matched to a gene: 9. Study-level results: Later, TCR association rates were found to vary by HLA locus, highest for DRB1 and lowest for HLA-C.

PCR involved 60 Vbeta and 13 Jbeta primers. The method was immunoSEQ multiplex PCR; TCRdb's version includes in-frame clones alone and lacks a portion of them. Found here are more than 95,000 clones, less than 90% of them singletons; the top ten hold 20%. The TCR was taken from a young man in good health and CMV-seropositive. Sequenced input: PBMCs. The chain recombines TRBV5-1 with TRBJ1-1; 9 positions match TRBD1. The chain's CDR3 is CASSSGTGSLMNTEAFF. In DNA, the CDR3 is TGCGCCAGCAGCTCCGGGACAGGGTCCCTCATGAACACTGAAGCTTTCTTT.